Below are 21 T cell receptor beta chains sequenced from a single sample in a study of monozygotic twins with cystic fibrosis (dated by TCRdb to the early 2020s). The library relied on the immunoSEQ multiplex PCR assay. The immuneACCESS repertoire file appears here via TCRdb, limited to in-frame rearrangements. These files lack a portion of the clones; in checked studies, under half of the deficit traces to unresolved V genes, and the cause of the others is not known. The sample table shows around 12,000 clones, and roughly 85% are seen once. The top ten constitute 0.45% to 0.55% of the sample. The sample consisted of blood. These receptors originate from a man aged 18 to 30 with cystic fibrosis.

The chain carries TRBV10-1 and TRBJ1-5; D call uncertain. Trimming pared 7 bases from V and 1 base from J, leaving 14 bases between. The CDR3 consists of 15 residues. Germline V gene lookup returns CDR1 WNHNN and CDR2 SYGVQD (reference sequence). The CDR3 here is CASTRRVMSNQPQHF. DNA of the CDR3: TGCGCCAGCACCAGGCGGGTGATGAGCAATCAGCCCCAGCATTTT.

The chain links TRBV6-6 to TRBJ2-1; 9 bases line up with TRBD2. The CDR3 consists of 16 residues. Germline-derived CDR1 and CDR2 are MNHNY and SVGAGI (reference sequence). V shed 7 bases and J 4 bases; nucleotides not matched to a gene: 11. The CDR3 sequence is CASKGPLAGIYNEQFF. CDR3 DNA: TGTGCCAGCAAGGGGCCGCTAGCGGGAATTTACAATGAGCAGTTCTTC.

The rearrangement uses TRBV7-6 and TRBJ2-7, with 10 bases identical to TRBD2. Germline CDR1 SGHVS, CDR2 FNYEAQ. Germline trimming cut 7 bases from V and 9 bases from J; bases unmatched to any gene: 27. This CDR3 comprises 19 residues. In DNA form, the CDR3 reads TGTGCCAGCAACAACCCGAACCCGCCCAGTAGCGGGAGGAAAGAGAGGCAGTACTTC. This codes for CASNNPNPPSSGRKERQYF.

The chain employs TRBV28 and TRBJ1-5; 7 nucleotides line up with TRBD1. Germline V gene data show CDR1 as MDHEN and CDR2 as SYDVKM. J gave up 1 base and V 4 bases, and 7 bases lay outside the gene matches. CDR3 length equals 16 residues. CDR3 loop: CASSSATGLSNQPQHF. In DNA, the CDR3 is TGTGCCAGCAGTTCAGCGACAGGGCTGAGCAATCAGCCCCAGCATTTT.

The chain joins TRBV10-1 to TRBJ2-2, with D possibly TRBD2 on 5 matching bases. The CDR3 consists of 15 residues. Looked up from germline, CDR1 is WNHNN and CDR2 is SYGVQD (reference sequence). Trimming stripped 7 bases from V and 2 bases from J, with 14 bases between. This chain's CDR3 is CASTRGRNNTGELFF. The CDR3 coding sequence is TGCGCCAGCACACGAGGGCGGAACAACACCGGGGAGCTGTTTTTT.

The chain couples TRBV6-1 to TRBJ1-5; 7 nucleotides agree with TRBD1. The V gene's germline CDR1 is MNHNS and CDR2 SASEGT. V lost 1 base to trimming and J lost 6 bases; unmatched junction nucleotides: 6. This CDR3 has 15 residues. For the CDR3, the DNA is TGTGCCAGCAGTGAAGTCGCACAGGGGAGTCAGCCCCAGCATTTT. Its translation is CASSEVAQGSQPQHF.

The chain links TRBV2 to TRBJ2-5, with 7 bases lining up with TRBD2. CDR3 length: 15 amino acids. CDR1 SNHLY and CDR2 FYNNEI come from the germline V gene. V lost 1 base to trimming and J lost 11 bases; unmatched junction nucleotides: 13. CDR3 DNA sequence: TGTGCCAGCAGTGAAGTCGGCGCGGGAGCCTCGGAGCAGTACTTC. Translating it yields CASSEVGAGASEQYF.

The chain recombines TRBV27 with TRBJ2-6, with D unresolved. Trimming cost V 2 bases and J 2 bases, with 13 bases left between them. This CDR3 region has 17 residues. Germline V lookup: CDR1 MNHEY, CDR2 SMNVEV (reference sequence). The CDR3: CASSLREARPGANVLTF. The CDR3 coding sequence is TGTGCCAGCAGTTTAAGAGAGGCCAGGCCTGGGGCCAACGTCCTGACTTTC.

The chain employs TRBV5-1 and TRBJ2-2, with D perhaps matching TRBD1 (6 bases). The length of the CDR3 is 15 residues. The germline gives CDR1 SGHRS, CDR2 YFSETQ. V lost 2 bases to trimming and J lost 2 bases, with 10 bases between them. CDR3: CASSFARGNTGELFF. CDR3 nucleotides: TGCGCCAGCAGCTTCGCCAGGGGAAACACCGGGGAGCTGTTTTTT.

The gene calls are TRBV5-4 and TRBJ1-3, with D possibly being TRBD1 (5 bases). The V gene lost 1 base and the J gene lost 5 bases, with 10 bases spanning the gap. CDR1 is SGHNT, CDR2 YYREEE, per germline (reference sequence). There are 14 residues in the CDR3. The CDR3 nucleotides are TGTGCCAGCAGCTTGACAGGCGGAAGAAACACCATATATTTT. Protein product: CASSLTGGRNTIYF.

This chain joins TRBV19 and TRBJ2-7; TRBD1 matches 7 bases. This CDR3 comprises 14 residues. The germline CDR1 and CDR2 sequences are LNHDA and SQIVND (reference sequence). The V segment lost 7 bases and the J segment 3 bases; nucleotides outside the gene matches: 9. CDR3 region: CASTPGTGDYEQYF. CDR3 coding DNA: TGTGCCAGTACCCCTGGCACAGGGGACTACGAGCAGTACTTC.

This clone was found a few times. CDR3 loop: CASRGVPLGNQPQHF. The CDR3 region has the DNA TGCGCCAGCAGGGGGGTGCCCTTGGGCAATCAGCCCCAGCATTTT. This chain joins TRBV10-1 and TRBJ1-5, with TRBD1 as a possible D gene (5 bases). Trimming took 6 bases from V and 2 from J, leaving 14 bases between them. Germline V gene sequence: CDR1 WNHNN, CDR2 SYGVQD (reference sequence). The CDR3 sequence is 15 residues long.

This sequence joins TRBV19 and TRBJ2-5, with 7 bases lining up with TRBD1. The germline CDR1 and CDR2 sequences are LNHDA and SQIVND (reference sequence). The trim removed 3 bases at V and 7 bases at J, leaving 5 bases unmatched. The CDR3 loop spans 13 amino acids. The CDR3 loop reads CASSMTGPGTQYF. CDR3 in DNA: TGTGCCAGTAGTATGACAGGGCCGGGGACCCAGTACTTC. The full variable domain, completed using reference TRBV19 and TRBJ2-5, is DGGITQSPKYLFRKEGQNVTLSCEQNLNHDAMYWYRQDPGQGLRLIYYSQIVNDFQKGDIAEGYSVSREKKESFPLTVTSAQKNPTAFYLCASSMTGPGTQYFGPGTRLLVL.

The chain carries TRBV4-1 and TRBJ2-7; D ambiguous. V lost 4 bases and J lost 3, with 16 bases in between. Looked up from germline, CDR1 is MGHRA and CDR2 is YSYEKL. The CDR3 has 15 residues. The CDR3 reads CASSPSRQLLYEQYF. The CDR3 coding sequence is TGCGCCAGCAGCCCAAGTCGGCAGTTACTCTACGAGCAGTACTTC.

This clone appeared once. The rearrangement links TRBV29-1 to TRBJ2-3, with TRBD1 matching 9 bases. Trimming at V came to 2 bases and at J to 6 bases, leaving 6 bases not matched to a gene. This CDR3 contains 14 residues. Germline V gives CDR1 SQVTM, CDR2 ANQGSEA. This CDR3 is CSVEFGTGLDTQYF. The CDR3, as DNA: TGCAGCGTTGAATTTGGGACAGGGCTGGATACGCAGTATTTT.

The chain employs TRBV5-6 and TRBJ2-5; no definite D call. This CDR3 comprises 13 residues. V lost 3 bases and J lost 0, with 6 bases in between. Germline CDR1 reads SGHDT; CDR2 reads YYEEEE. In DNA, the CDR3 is TGTGCCAGCAGCTCCTTCCACCAAGAGACCCAGTACTTC. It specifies CASSSFHQETQYF.

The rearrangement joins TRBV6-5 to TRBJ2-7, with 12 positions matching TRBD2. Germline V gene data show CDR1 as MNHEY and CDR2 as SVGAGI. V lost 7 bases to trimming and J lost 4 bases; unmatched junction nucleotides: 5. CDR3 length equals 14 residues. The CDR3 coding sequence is TGTGCCAGCACCTGGACTAGCGGGAAATACGAGCAGTACTTC. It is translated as CASTWTSGKYEQYF.

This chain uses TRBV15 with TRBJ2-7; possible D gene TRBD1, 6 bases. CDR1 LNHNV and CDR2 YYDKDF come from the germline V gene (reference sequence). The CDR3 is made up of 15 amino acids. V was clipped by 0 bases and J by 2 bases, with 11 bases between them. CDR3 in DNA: TGTGCCACCAGCAGAGATTTCAACAGGGCCTACGAGCAGTACTTC. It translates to CATSRDFNRAYEQYF.

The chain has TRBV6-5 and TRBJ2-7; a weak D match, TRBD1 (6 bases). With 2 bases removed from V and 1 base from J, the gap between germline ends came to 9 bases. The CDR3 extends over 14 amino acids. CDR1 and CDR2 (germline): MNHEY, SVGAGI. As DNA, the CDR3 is TGTGCCAGCAGTTACGTCAGGGGATCCTACGAGCAGTACTTC. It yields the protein CASSYVRGSYEQYF.

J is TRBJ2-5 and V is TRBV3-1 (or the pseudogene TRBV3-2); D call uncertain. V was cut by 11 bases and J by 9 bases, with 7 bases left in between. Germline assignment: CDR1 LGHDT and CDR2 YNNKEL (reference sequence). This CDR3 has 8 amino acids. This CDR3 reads CARVAQYF. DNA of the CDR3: TGTGCCCGAGTGGCCCAGTACTTC.

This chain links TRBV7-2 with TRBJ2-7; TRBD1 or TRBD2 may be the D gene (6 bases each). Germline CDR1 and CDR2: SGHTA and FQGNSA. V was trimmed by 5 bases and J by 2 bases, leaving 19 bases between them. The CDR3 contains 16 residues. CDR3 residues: CASSLRGGDTTYEQYF. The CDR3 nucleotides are TGTGCCAGCAGCCTTAGGGGCGGGGACACGACCTACGAGCAGTACTTC. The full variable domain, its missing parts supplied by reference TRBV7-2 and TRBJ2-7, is GAGVSQSPSNKVTEKGKDVELRCDPISGHTALYWYRQSLGQGLEFLIYFQGNSAPDKSGLPSDRFSAERTGGSVSTLTIQRTQQEDSAVYLCASSLRGGDTTYEQYFGPGTRLTVT.